This TCR beta chain was captured in a study of blood T cells in healthy people across ages. Combining a sample-barcoded 5' primer with a J-beta primer mix, a second PCR ran for about 6 to 11 cycles. TCRdb analysed the 5' RACE reads with MiXCR anew, one entry per CDR3 protein. Here the sample spans roughly 680,000 distinct CDR3 sequences, 20% to 25% being singletons. CDR3 length: 13 amino acids. The germline CDR1 and CDR2 sequences are DFQATT and SNEGSKA (reference sequence). Trimming removed 1 base from V and 9 bases from J; junction bases left unmatched: 7. Healthy Caucasian individuals from Russia aged about 6 to 100 served as donors. The study, taken as a whole, reports: Investigators viewed diversity estimates from one million T cells as underestimates, the study reported.

In the case of this clonotype: The target antigen is unknown.

The genes are TRBV20-1 and TRBJ1-2; 8 nucleotides agree with TRBD1. The sequencing input was blood. This TCR derives from a man between 65 and 80 years old in good health. The CDR3 DNA reads as TGCAGTGCTAGAGGGGGACAGGCCTGGAGCTACACCTTC. Translated: CSARGGQAWSYTF.